Each of the 30 T cell receptor beta chains below was sequenced from the same sample in a study of memory CD4+ T cells and cytomegalovirus serostatus. The sort gate was single viable CD3+CD4+CD8-CD45RO+ cells for memory CD4+ T cells. This table comes from immunoSEQ multiplex PCR, and its TCRdb copy is limited to in-frame clones, with some not included. The sample has approximately 70,000 clones, 75% to 80% seen once. The sequenced sample was memory CD4+ T cells from blood. The receptors were gathered from an adult in good health and CMV-seropositive.

The chain uses TRBV29-1 and TRBJ2-7; the match to TRBD2 covers 12 bases. The germline CDR1 and CDR2 sequences are SQVTM and ANQGSEA. The CDR3 spans 14 residues. V lost 2 bases to trimming and J lost 5 bases; unmatched junction nucleotides: 4. The CDR3 DNA sequence: TGCAGCGTTGAACTAGCGGGAGGGATTGACGAGCAGTACTTC. It codes for CSVELAGGIDEQYF.

This chain joins TRBV18 and TRBJ2-5; D uncertain. The V and J ends lost 6 bases and 2 bases respectively, with 10 bases between them. This CDR3 has 13 residues. Germline-derived CDR1 and CDR2 are KGHSH and LQKENI. The CDR3 DNA reads TGTGCCAGCTCCCCGGTTGGGCAAGAGACCCAGTACTTC. It translates to CASSPVGQETQYF. The variable domain in full, completed from reference TRBV18 and TRBJ2-5, reads NAGVMQNPRHLVRRRGQEARLRCSPMKGHSHVYWYRQLPEEGLKFMVYLQKENIIDESGMPKERFSAEFPKEGPSILRIQQVVRGDSAAYFCASSPVGQETQYFGPGTRLLVL.

This chain uses TRBV10-2 with TRBJ1-2, with 9 bases fitting TRBD1. Trimming at V came to 2 bases and at J to 4 bases, leaving 14 bases not matched to a gene. The CDR3 runs to 18 residues. CDR1 and CDR2 (germline): WSHSY, SAAADI. The CDR3 DNA follows: TGCGCCAGCAGTGAGAGGGACAGGGTGATTCTGTCCCTCTATGGCTACACCTTC. Translation gives CASSERDRVILSLYGYTF.

The rearrangement uses TRBV18 and TRBJ1-1; no definite D call. Trimming took 3 bases from V and 2 from J, leaving 13 bases between them. CDR3 size: 15 residues. The V gene's germline CDR1 is KGHSH and CDR2 LQKENI. The CDR3 sequence: CASSPSVLFNTEAFF. The CDR3 DNA follows: TGTGCCAGCTCACCCTCGGTACTATTCAACACTGAAGCTTTCTTT.

V and J are TRBV28 and TRBJ1-1, with 8 positions matching TRBD1. Germline V gene lookup returns CDR1 MDHEN and CDR2 SYDVKM. Germline trimming cut 5 bases from V and 3 bases from J; bases unmatched to any gene: 11. The CDR3 runs to 16 residues. CDR3 region: CASSPPRQGSDTEAFF. In DNA form, the CDR3 reads TGTGCCAGCAGTCCCCCCAGACAGGGGAGTGACACTGAAGCTTTCTTT. Full variable domain (remainder filled in from reference TRBV28 and TRBJ1-1): DVKVTQSSRYLVKRTGEKVFLECVQDMDHENMFWYRQDPGLGLRLIYFSYDVKMKEKGDIPEGYSVSREKKERFSLILESASTNQTSMYLCASSPPRQGSDTEAFFGQGTRLTVV.

The chain carries TRBV2 and TRBJ1-2; D perhaps matches TRBD1 (6 bases). Trimming took 7 bases from V and 4 from J, leaving 13 bases between them. This CDR3 is 13 amino acids long. The germline CDR1 and CDR2 sequences are SNHLY and FYNNEI. The CDR3 sequence is CASNNREGYGYTF. The CDR3 DNA is TGTGCCAGCAACAACAGGGAGGGCTATGGCTACACCTTC.

The V call is TRBV11-2, the J call TRBJ2-2; D call uncertain. The CDR3 runs to 16 residues. V was clipped by 0 bases and J by 1 base, with 9 bases between them. Germline CDR1 SGHAT, CDR2 FQNNGV. This CDR3 reads CASSLERRQNTGELFF. CDR3 nucleotide sequence: TGTGCCAGCAGCTTAGAGCGCCGCCAGAACACCGGGGAGCTGTTTTTT.

Regarding this clone: Other DNA sequences in this sample translate to the same CDR3. J is TRBJ1-2 and V is TRBV25-1; 12 bases line up with TRBD1. CDR3 length: 14 residues. J gave up 7 bases and V 2 bases, and 2 bases lay outside the gene matches. The germline CDR1 and CDR2 sequences are MGHDK and SYGVNS. This chain's CDR3 is CASSEPGQGAGYTF. The CDR3, as DNA: TGTGCCAGCAGTGAACCGGGACAGGGGGCTGGCTACACCTTC.

Ten or more counts support this clone. The same CDR3 also results from other DNA sequences found in this sample. J is TRBJ1-1 and V is TRBV7-9; D gene uncertain. The CDR3 runs to 13 residues. Trimming took 4 bases from V and 4 from J, leaving 10 bases between them. Germline lookup yields CDR1 SEHNR and CDR2 FQNEAQ (reference sequence). CDR3 DNA sequence: TGTGCCAGCAGCTCTACAGTGAGCACTGAAGCTTTCTTT. Translation gives CASSSTVSTEAFF.

The rearrangement joins TRBV28 to TRBJ2-7, with TRBD1 identical over 11 bases. There are 15 residues in the CDR3. Trimming removed 6 bases from V and 5 bases from J; junction bases left unmatched: 9. Germline CDR1 and CDR2: MDHEN and SYDVKM. CDR3 bases: TGTGCCAGCAGGCATGGACAGGGGGCGAGAAACGAGCAGTACTTC. The encoded protein is CASRHGQGARNEQYF.

The chain couples TRBV30 to TRBJ2-2; D unclear. The CDR3 extends over 14 amino acids. Germline V gene sequence: CDR1 GTSNPN, CDR2 SVGIG (reference sequence). The V gene lost 0 bases and the J gene lost 1 base, with 6 bases spanning the gap. In DNA form, the CDR3 reads TGTGCCTGGAGTGTCTACGGGAACACCGGGGAGCTGTTTTTT. It is translated as CAWSVYGNTGELFF.

This rearrangement joins TRBV29-1 to TRBJ2-7, with no clear D. Germline V lookup: CDR1 SQVTM, CDR2 ANQGSEA. This CDR3 contains 11 residues. The ends were cut back, 5 bases at V and 2 bases at J, with 7 bases in the middle. The CDR3 nucleotides are TGCAGCGTTAGTGGGACCTACGAGCAGTACTTC. This codes for CSVSGTYEQYF.

The V call is TRBV5-1, the J call TRBJ2-1; D unclear. Between the trimmed V and J ends, which lost 0 bases and 5 bases, there was a span of 9 bases. This CDR3 has 14 residues. In germline, CDR1 is SGHRS, CDR2 YFSETQ. Here the CDR3 DNA reads TGCGCCAGCAGCTTGGAGCCGAGCAACAATGAGCAGTTCTTC. Encoded protein: CASSLEPSNNEQFF.

V gene TRBV19 combines with J gene TRBJ2-2; D is undetermined. The germline V and J ends were trimmed by 3 bases and 3 bases, with 8 bases remaining between them. This CDR3 spans 14 amino acids. Per germline, CDR1 LNHDA and CDR2 SQIVND (reference sequence). The CDR3 bases are TGTGCCAGTAGTATGCCCGGCTACACCGGGGAGCTGTTTTTT. This codes for CASSMPGYTGELFF. Variable domain in full (rest from reference TRBV19 and TRBJ2-2): DGGITQSPKYLFRKEGQNVTLSCEQNLNHDAMYWYRQDPGQGLRLIYYSQIVNDFQKGDIAEGYSVSREKKESFPLTVTSAQKNPTAFYLCASSMPGYTGELFFGEGSRLTVL.

The V call is TRBV25-1, the J call TRBJ1-2; no definite D call. This CDR3 is built from 11 residues. The germline V gene has CDR1 MGHDK and CDR2 SYGVNS. V was cut by 2 bases and J by 4 bases, with 2 bases left in between. The CDR3 DNA reads as TGTGCCAGCAGTGAAAGCTATGGCTACACCTTC. This sequence encodes CASSESYGYTF.

This rearrangement joins TRBV5-1 to TRBJ1-1; weak D call: TRBD1 (6 bases). Germline-derived CDR1 and CDR2 are SGHRS and YFSETQ. This CDR3 contains 14 residues. Trimming removed 1 base from V and 4 bases from J, with 11 bases in between. The CDR3 DNA sequence: TGCGCCAGCAGCTTGACAGGGATAGGCACTGAAGCTTTCTTT. It translates to CASSLTGIGTEAFF.

This chain uses TRBV10-3 with TRBJ2-2, with D perhaps matching TRBD2 (6 bases). V was trimmed by 10 bases and J by 6 bases, leaving 15 bases between them. The CDR3 loop spans 13 amino acids. CDR1 and CDR2 (germline): ENHRY, SYGVKD. CDR3 sequence (DNA): TGTGCCACCCACCGTGGGGACTCCGGGGAGCTGTTTTTT. Translated: CATHRGDSGELFF.

J is TRBJ2-5 and V is TRBV10-3; 7 positions match TRBD1. Germline V gene sequence: CDR1 ENHRY, CDR2 SYGVKD. The V and J ends lost 2 bases and 3 bases, in that order; junction bases with no gene match: 3. This CDR3 has 14 amino acids. CDR3 bases: TGTGCCATCAGTGAGGACCAGGGGGAAGAGACCCAGTACTTC. Translated, it gives CAISEDQGEETQYF.

In its sample, this clone was seen once. This chain uses TRBV6-5 with TRBJ1-2; 7 nucleotides agree with TRBD1. Trimming removed 6 bases from V and 6 bases from J; junction bases left unmatched: 7. CDR3 size: 13 residues. Germline CDR1 is MNHEY and CDR2 is SVGAGI. The DNA of the CDR3 is TGTGCCAGCAGGCCGGACAGGTCGGATGGCTACACCTTC. Encoded protein: CASRPDRSDGYTF.

The V gene is TRBV9, the J gene TRBJ2-6; D gene uncertain. From germline, CDR1 is SGDLS and CDR2 YYNGEE. The CDR3 is 14 residues long. V was cut by 4 bases and J by 0 bases, with 5 bases left in between. DNA of the CDR3: TGTGCCAGCAGCCGGACCTCTGGGGCCAACGTCCTGACTTTC. It is translated as CASSRTSGANVLTF. The variable domain in full, completed from reference TRBV9 and TRBJ2-6, reads DSGVTQTPKHLITATGQRVTLRCSPRSGDLSVYWYQQSLDQGLQFLIQYYNGEERAKGNILERFSAQQFPDLHSELNLSSLELGDSALYFCASSRTSGANVLTFGAGSRLTVL.

This clone was picked up one time. This chain joins TRBV6-6 and TRBJ1-3, with no clear D. The V and J ends lost 2 bases and 2 bases respectively, with 10 bases between them. This CDR3 is built from 15 residues. The germline V gene encodes CDR1 MNHNY and CDR2 SVGAGI (reference sequence). This CDR3 reads CASSYGQKAGNTIYF. CDR3 bases: TGTGCCAGCAGTTACGGGCAGAAAGCTGGAAACACCATATATTTT.

The V gene is TRBV2, the J gene TRBJ2-7; 13 positions match TRBD2. Germline loops: CDR1 SNHLY, CDR2 FYNNEI. The length of the CDR3 is 14 residues. Germline trimming cut 7 bases from V and 5 bases from J; bases unmatched to any gene: 5. CDR3 in DNA: TGTGCCAGCACCAGGACTAGCGGGAGCGACGAGCAGTACTTC. It specifies CASTRTSGSDEQYF.

The chain has TRBV28 and TRBJ2-7; 7 bases fit TRBD1. Germline CDR1 reads MDHEN; CDR2 reads SYDVKM. The CDR3 runs 16 residues. V lost 5 bases to trimming and J lost 2 bases; unmatched junction nucleotides: 12. The CDR3 loop is CASSLFSNQGAYEQYF. In DNA form, the CDR3 reads TGTGCCAGCAGTCTTTTTTCTAACCAGGGGGCCTACGAGCAGTACTTC.

This chain joins TRBV6-1 and TRBJ2-5; 14 bases line up with TRBD2. J was trimmed by 5 bases and V by 1 base; bases with no gene match: 9. The CDR3 runs 18 residues. In germline, CDR1 is MNHNS, CDR2 SASEGT. This chain's CDR3 is CASSEGRLAGGPRETQYF. The CDR3 DNA follows: TGTGCCAGCAGTGAAGGCCGACTAGCGGGGGGGCCCCGGGAGACCCAGTACTTC.

CDR3 nucleotides: TGTGCCAGCAGGGCCGATCTTAATGAAAAACTGTTTTTT. The encoded protein is CASRADLNEKLFF. The chain is built from TRBV6-1 and TRBJ1-4, with D uncertain. V lost 6 bases to trimming and J lost 4 bases, with 9 bases between them. Germline CDR1 reads MNHNS; CDR2 reads SASEGT. The CDR3 is 13 amino acids.

The chain couples TRBV28 to TRBJ1-5; a weak D match, TRBD1 (6 bases). This CDR3 region has 18 residues. V shed 4 bases and J shed 3 bases, with 22 bases lying between them. Germline CDR1 and CDR2: MDHEN and SYDVKM. CDR3 in DNA: TGTGCCAGCAGTTCCCGATACTACCGGGACACGCACAATCAGCCCCAGCATTTT. Translating it yields CASSSRYYRDTHNQPQHF.

The chain has TRBV28 and TRBJ1-4; D is unresolved. V lost 7 bases to trimming and J lost 4 bases, with 16 bases between them. This CDR3 comprises 15 residues. Germline V gene lookup returns CDR1 MDHEN and CDR2 SYDVKM. For the CDR3, the DNA is TGTGCCAGCACTTCGGGAGGACGGGATAATGAAAAACTGTTTTTT. Its protein product is CASTSGGRDNEKLFF.

The chain recombines TRBV5-1 with TRBJ2-3; TRBD2 matches 7 bases. J gave up 5 bases and V 4 bases, and 7 bases lay outside the gene matches. Germline CDR1 reads SGHRS; CDR2 reads YFSETQ. CDR3 length equals 14 residues. DNA of the CDR3: TGCGCCAGCAGCAGCACTAGCGTGGAAGATACGCAGTATTTT. Translating gives CASSSTSVEDTQYF.

The chain links TRBV10-3 to TRBJ2-7, with a weak D call TRBD1 (5 bases). This CDR3 is built from 10 residues. Germline CDR1 ENHRY, CDR2 SYGVKD. Trimming took off 8 bases at V and 11 bases at J, with 13 bases between the two ends. The CDR3 sequence: CAILDQGEYF. CDR3 nucleotides: TGTGCCATCCTCGACCAGGGTGAGTACTTC.

This clone occurred a few times. The rearrangement links TRBV5-1 to TRBJ2-7; D possibly uses TRBD1 or TRBD2 (5 bases each). CDR3 size: 14 residues. CDR1 is SGHRS, CDR2 YFSETQ, per germline. V was trimmed by 2 bases and J by 6 bases, leaving 15 bases between them. CDR3 residues: CASSLEGPPVEQYF. Here the CDR3 DNA reads TGCGCCAGCAGCTTAGAGGGGCCACCGGTCGAGCAGTACTTC.